These 19 T cell receptor beta chains came from one sample sequenced in a study of OX40 agonist ivuxolimab in advanced cancers. This table comes from immunoSEQ multiplex PCR, and its TCRdb copy is limited to in-frame clones, with some not included. The table includes about 35,000 clones, roughly 90% detected once. This specimen was CD4+ or CD8+ T cells sorted from blood, taken in a trial of the OX40 agonist ivuxolimab. The source is an adult with an advanced solid tumor such as melanoma, head and neck, liver or kidney cancer.

The rearrangement links TRBV28 to TRBJ2-5; D remains unclear. Looked up from germline, CDR1 is MDHEN and CDR2 is SYDVKM. This CDR3 comprises 11 residues. Trimming pared 6 bases from V and 5 bases from J, leaving 7 bases between. DNA for the CDR3: TGTGCCAGCAGAATTACTGAGACCCAGTACTTC. Its protein is CASRITETQYF.

V usage is TRBV4-1 and J usage is TRBJ1-3; D remains unclear. The germline gives CDR1 MGHRA, CDR2 YSYEKL. V was shortened by 4 bases and J by 3 bases, with 10 bases between the two germline ends. The CDR3 is 14 residues long. CDR3 sequence (DNA): TGCGCCAGCAGCCTATCAGCGATTGGAAACACCATATATTTT. Translated: CASSLSAIGNTIYF.

The chain uses TRBV7-8 and TRBJ2-1; D is unclear. Germline CDR1 is SGHVS and CDR2 is FQNEAQ. The V gene lost 1 base and the J gene lost 10 bases, with 11 bases spanning the gap. This CDR3 region has 13 residues. The CDR3 spells CASSLVIPAEQFF. CDR3 DNA sequence: TGTGCCAGCAGCTTAGTAATCCCGGCGGAGCAGTTCTTC.

V is TRBV7-3 and J is TRBJ2-1; weak D call: TRBD2 (5 bases). Trimming shortened V by 5 bases and J by 7 bases, and 18 bases separated the two germline ends. Germline V gene data show CDR1 as SGHTA and CDR2 as FQGTGA. This CDR3 region has 15 residues. The CDR3 spells CASSPQSGSGNEQFF. The CDR3, as DNA: TGTGCCAGCAGCCCTCAGTCGGGGAGTGGGAATGAGCAGTTCTTC.

In its sample, this clone was seen a few times. The J gene is TRBJ1-1, the V gene TRBV2, with D possibly being TRBD1 (6 bases). The germline gives CDR1 SNHLY, CDR2 FYNNEI. The V and J ends lost 7 bases and 4 bases respectively, with 13 bases between them. The length of the CDR3 is 13 residues. CDR3 bases: TGTGCCAGCAACGACAGGCGTGCCACTGAAGCTTTCTTT. It encodes CASNDRRATEAFF.

The count of this clone is one. The chain carries TRBV7-2 and TRBJ2-5; 8 nucleotides agree with TRBD1. Trimming at V came to 4 bases and at J to 3 bases, leaving 4 bases not matched to a gene. Germline V gene lookup returns CDR1 SGHTA and CDR2 FQGNSA. The CDR3 spans 14 residues. The CDR3 nucleotides read TGTGCCAGCAGCTCAACGACAGGGGAAGAGACCCAGTACTTC. Translating gives CASSSTTGEETQYF. Together with reference TRBV7-2 and TRBJ2-5, the CDR3 gives the full variable domain: GAGVSQSPSNKVTEKGKDVELRCDPISGHTALYWYRQSLGQGLEFLIYFQGNSAPDKSGLPSDRFSAERTGGSVSTLTIQRTQQEDSAVYLCASSSTTGEETQYFGPGTRLLVL.

The rearrangement links TRBV6-5 to TRBJ2-1; 10 bases fit TRBD2. V was clipped by 4 bases and J by 8 bases; unmatched bases: 8. The CDR3 spans 15 residues. CDR1 MNHEY and CDR2 SVGAGI come from the germline V gene. The DNA of the CDR3 is TGTGCCAGCAGTTGGAGCGGGAGGGCCGGGGATGAGCAGTTCTTC. Translating it yields CASSWSGRAGDEQFF.

V is TRBV28 and J is TRBJ2-7; TRBD1 matches 8 bases. CDR1 is MDHEN, CDR2 SYDVKM, per germline. This CDR3 region has 12 residues. The junction had 3 bases not matched to a gene; V was cut back by 6 bases and J by 5 bases. The CDR3 sequence is CASRWTGNEQYF. The CDR3 bases are TGTGCCAGCAGATGGACAGGGAACGAGCAGTACTTC.

This chain links TRBV10-1 with TRBJ2-5, with 13 bases aligning to TRBD2. The CDR3 is 15 amino acids. Per the germline V gene, CDR1 is WNHNN and CDR2 is SYGVQD (reference sequence). V lost 6 bases, J lost 2 bases, and 3 bases stayed unmatched. The CDR3 region is CASSRTSGSQETQYF. The DNA of the CDR3 is TGCGCCAGCAGCCGGACTAGCGGGAGTCAAGAGACCCAGTACTTC.

The chain couples TRBV6-1 to TRBJ1-2; D gene ambiguous. The CDR3 runs to 15 residues. Trimming removed 1 base at V and 0 bases at J, with 9 bases between. Germline V lookup: CDR1 MNHNS, CDR2 SASEGT. Here the CDR3 reads CASSEVAQANYGYTF. DNA of the CDR3: TGTGCCAGCAGTGAAGTTGCCCAAGCTAACTATGGCTACACCTTC.

In this sample, this clone turned up once. Mismatch with germline at one junction end may stem from a read error. This chain joins TRBV7-9 and TRBJ1-2; D unclear. Germline V gives CDR1 SEHNR, CDR2 FQNEAQ (reference sequence). The CDR3 is made up of 14 amino acids. The CDR3 DNA follows: TGTGCCAACAGCACCGGGAACCGGAGGTACGGCTACACCTTC. This sequence encodes CANSTGNRRYGYTF.

The chain carries TRBV28 and TRBJ2-3; a weak D match, TRBD1 (5 bases). The V gene's germline CDR1 is MDHEN and CDR2 SYDVKM. This CDR3 contains 16 residues. V was clipped by 3 bases and J by 7 bases, with 20 bases between them. CDR3 residues: CASSLSQAIMRYTQYF. The CDR3 DNA follows: TGTGCCAGCAGTTTGTCACAGGCGATCATGAGGTATACGCAGTATTTT.

The chain couples TRBV28 to TRBJ2-7, with D possibly TRBD1 on 5 matching bases. V was clipped by 1 base and J by 6 bases, with 16 bases between them. Per the germline V gene, CDR1 is MDHEN and CDR2 is SYDVKM. There are 15 residues in the CDR3. The CDR3 DNA sequence: TGTGCCAGCAGTTTATTAGGGGCCAGCCAGCCCGAGCAGTACTTC. This sequence encodes CASSLLGASQPEQYF.

This rearrangement joins TRBV27 to TRBJ2-7; 7 bases line up with TRBD1. J lost 0 bases, V lost 8 bases, and 7 bases had no gene match. Germline-derived CDR1 and CDR2 are MNHEY and SMNVEV (reference sequence). This CDR3 has 14 residues. The DNA of the CDR3 is TGTGCCAGCGCCCCGGGACAGTTCTCCTACGAGCAGTACTTC. Translating gives CASAPGQFSYEQYF.

This CDR3 is CASSQQGADGYTF. DNA for the CDR3: TGTGCCAGCAGCCAACAGGGGGCGGATGGCTACACCTTC. The chain is built from TRBV4-2 and TRBJ1-2; 8 bases are a match to TRBD1. CDR1 is LGHNA and CDR2 is YNFKEQ in the germline V gene. The CDR3 totals 13 residues. V dropped 2 bases and J dropped 6; count of bases not matched to a gene: 2.

The chain couples TRBV20-1 to TRBJ2-1, with no clear D. Trimming stripped 5 bases from V and 8 bases from J, with 10 bases between. The CDR3 is made up of 11 amino acids. Germline-derived CDR1 and CDR2 are DFQATT and SNEGSKA (reference sequence). The chain's CDR3 is CSASDGYEQFF. Here the CDR3 DNA reads TGCAGTGCTTCTGACGGCTATGAGCAGTTCTTC.

The chain combines TRBV19 with TRBJ1-1; D may be TRBD1 (5 bases). CDR1 is LNHDA and CDR2 is SQIVND in the germline V gene (reference sequence). Trimming took off 4 bases at V and 2 bases at J, with 8 bases between the two ends. The CDR3 sequence is 13 residues long. CDR3 sequence: CASSKTVNTEAFF. DNA for the CDR3: TGTGCCAGTAGTAAGACAGTTAACACTGAAGCTTTCTTT. The full variable domain, rest sourced from reference TRBV19 and TRBJ1-1, is DGGITQSPKYLFRKEGQNVTLSCEQNLNHDAMYWYRQDPGQGLRLIYYSQIVNDFQKGDIAEGYSVSREKKESFPLTVTSAQKNPTAFYLCASSKTVNTEAFFGQGTRLTVV.

This clone has a handful of counts. The chain combines TRBV7-2 with TRBJ2-7; no reliable D call. Germline CDR1 and CDR2: SGHTA and FQGNSA. The V and J ends lost 5 bases and 7 bases respectively, with 6 bases between them. There are 10 residues in the CDR3. This chain's CDR3 is CASSLGEQYF. DNA of the CDR3: TGTGCCAGCAGCCTGGGAGAGCAGTACTTC.

In this sample, this clone turned up once. V is TRBV28 and J is TRBJ2-7, with D perhaps matching TRBD1 (5 bases). Between the trimmed V and J ends, which lost 2 bases and 2 bases, there was a span of 13 bases. The CDR3 sequence is 15 residues long. CDR1 MDHEN and CDR2 SYDVKM come from the germline V gene. CDR3 region: CASSLNVGRAYEQYF. The CDR3 DNA sequence: TGTGCCAGCAGTTTAAATGTAGGCAGGGCCTACGAGCAGTACTTC.